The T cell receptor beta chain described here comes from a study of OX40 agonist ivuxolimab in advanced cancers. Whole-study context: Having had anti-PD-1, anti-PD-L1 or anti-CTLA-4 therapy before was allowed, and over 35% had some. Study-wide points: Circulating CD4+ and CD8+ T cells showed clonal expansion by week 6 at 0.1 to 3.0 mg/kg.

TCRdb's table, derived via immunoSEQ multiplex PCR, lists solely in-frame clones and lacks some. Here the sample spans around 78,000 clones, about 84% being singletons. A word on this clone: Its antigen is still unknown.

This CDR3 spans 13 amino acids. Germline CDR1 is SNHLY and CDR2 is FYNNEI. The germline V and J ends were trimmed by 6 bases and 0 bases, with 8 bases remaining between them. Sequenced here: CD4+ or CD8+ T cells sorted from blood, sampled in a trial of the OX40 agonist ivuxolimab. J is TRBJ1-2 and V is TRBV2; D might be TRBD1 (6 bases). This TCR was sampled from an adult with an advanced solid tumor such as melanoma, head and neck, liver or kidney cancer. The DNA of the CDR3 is TGTGCCAGCAGGACAGGAGCTAACTATGGCTACACCTTC. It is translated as CASRTGANYGYTF.